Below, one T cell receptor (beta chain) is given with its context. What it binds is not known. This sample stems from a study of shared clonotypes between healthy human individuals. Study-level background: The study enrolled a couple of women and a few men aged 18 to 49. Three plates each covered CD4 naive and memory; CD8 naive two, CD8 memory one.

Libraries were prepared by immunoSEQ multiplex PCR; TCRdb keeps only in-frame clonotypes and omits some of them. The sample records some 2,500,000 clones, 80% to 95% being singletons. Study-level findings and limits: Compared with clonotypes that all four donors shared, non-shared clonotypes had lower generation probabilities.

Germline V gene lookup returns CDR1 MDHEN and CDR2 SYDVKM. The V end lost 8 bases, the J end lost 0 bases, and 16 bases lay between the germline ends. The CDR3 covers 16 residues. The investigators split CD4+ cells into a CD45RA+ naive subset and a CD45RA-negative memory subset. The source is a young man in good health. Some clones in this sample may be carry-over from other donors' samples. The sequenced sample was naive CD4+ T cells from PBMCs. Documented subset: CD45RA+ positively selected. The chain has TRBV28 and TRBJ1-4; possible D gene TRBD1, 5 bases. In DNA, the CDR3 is TGTGCCAGCTGGGGGATGGAGGCCGCAACTAATGAAAAACTGTTTTTT. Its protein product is CASWGMEAATNEKLFF. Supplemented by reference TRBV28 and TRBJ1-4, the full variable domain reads DVKVTQSSRYLVKRTGEKVFLECVQDMDHENMFWYRQDPGLGLRLIYFSYDVKMKEKGDIPEGYSVSREKKERFSLILESASTNQTSMYLCASWGMEAATNEKLFFGSGTQLSVL.